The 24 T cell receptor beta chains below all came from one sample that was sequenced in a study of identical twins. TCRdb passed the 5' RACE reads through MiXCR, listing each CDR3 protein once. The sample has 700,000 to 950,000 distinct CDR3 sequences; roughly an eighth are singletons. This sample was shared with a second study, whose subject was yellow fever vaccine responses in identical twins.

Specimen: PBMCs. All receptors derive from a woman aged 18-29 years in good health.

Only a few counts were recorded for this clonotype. CDR3: CASTPGGLYNEQFF. The CDR3 DNA reads as TGTGCCAGCACCCCGGGGGGACTCTACAATGAGCAGTTCTTC. This sequence joins TRBV28 and TRBJ2-1, with 7 positions matching TRBD2. The germline gives CDR1 MDHEN, CDR2 SYDVKM. Losses at the gene ends were 7 bases for V and 3 bases for J; bases not matched to a gene: 6. The CDR3 runs to 14 residues.

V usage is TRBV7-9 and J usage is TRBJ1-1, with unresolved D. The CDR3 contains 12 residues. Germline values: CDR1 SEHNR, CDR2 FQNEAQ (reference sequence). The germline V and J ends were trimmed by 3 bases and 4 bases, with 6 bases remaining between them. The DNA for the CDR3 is TGTGCCAGCAGCTTGAGGAGCACTGAAGCTTTCTTT. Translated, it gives CASSLRSTEAFF.

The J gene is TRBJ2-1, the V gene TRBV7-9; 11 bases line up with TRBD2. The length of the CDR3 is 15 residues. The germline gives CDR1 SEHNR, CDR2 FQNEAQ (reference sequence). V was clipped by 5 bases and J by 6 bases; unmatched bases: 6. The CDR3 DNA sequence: TGTGCCAGCAGCCTACTAGCGGGAGCCCCCAATGAGCAGTTCTTC. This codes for CASSLLAGAPNEQFF.

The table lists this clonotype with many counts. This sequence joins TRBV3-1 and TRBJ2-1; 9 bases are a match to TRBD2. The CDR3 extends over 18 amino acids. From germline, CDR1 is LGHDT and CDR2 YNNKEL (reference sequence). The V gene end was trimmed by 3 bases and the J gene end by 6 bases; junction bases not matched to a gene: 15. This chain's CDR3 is CASSQGAGVLAGTNEQFF. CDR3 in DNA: TGTGCCAGCAGCCAGGGGGCTGGGGTACTAGCGGGCACCAATGAGCAGTTCTTC.

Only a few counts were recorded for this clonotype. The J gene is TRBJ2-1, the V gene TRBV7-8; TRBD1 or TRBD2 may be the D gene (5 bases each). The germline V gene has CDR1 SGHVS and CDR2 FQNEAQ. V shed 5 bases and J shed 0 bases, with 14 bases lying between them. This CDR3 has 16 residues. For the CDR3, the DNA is TGTGCCAGCAGCCGGGACCCCATGAGCTCCTACAATGAGCAGTTCTTC. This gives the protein CASSRDPMSSYNEQFF.

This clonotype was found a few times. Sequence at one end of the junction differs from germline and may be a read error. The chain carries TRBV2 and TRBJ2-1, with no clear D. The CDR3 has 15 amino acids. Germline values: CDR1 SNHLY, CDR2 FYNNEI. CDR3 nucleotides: TGTGCCAGCAGTGAGGTCCAAATAGCCTACAGTGAGCAGTTCTTC. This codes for CASSEVQIAYSEQFF.

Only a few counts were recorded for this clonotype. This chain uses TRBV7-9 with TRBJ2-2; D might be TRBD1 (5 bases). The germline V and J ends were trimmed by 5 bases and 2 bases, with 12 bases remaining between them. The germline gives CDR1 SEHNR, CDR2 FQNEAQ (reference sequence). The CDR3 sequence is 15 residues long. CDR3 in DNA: TGTGCCAGCAGCCCTATGACAGATAACACCGGGGAGCTGTTTTTT. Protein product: CASSPMTDNTGELFF.

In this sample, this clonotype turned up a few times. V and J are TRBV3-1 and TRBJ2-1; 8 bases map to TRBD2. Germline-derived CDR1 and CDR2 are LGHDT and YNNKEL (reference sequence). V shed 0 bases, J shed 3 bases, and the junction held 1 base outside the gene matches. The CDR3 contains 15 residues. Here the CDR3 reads CASSQDGGGYNEQFF. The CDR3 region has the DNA TGTGCCAGCAGCCAAGACGGGGGGGGCTACAATGAGCAGTTCTTC.

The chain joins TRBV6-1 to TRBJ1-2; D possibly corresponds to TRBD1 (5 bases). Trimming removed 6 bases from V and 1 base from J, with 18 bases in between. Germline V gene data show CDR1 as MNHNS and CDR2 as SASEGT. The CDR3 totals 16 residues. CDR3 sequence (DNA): TGTGCCAGCAGGAAATTGACAGTTGGACATAACTATGGCTACACCTTC. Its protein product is CASRKLTVGHNYGYTF.

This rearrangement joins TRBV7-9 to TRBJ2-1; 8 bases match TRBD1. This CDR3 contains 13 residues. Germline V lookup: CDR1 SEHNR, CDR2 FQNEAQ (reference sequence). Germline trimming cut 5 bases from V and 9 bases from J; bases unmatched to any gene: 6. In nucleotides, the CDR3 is TGTGCCAGCAGCACAGACAGGGGCGGTGAGCAGTTCTTC. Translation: CASSTDRGGEQFF.

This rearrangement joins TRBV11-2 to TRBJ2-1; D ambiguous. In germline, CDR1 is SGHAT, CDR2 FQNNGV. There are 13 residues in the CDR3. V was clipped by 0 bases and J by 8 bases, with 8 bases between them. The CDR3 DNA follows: TGTGCCAGCAGCTTAGATTTAAGGGATGAGCAGTTCTTC. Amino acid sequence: CASSLDLRDEQFF.

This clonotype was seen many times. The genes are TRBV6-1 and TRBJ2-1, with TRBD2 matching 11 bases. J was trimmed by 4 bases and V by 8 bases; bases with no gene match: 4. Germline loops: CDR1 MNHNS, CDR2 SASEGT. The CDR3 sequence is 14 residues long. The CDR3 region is CASPTSGIYNEQFF. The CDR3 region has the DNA TGTGCCAGCCCGACTAGCGGGATATACAATGAGCAGTTCTTC.

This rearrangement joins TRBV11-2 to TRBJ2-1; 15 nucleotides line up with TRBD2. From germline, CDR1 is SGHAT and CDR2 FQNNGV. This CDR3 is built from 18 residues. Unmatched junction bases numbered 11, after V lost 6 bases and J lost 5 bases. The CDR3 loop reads CASRRTSGGAWFDNEQFF. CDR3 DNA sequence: TGTGCCAGCAGGCGGACTAGCGGGGGGGCCTGGTTCGACAATGAGCAGTTCTTC.

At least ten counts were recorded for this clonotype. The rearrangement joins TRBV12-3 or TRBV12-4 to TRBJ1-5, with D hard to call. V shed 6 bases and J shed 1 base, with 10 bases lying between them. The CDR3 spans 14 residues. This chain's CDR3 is CASRFGQSNQPQHF. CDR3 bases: TGTGCCAGCAGATTTGGGCAGAGCAATCAGCCCCAGCATTTT.

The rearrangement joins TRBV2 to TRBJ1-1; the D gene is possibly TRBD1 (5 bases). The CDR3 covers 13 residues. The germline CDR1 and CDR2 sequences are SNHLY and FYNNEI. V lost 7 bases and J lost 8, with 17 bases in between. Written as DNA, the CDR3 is TGTGCCAGCACCTCCTCGGGGGTGGGCGAAGCTTTCTTT. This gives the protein CASTSSGVGEAFF.

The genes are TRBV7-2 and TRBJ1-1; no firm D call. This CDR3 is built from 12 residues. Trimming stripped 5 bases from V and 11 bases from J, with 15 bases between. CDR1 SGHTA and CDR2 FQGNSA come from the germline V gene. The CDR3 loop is CASSRSGLGAFF. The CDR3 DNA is TGTGCCAGCAGCCGTAGTGGGCTGGGGGCTTTCTTT.

The CDR3 coding sequence is TGTGCCAGCAGCAGACAGGAGACGAACACTGAAGCTTTCTTT. Its protein product is CASSRQETNTEAFF. The V call is TRBV9, the J call TRBJ1-1; D perhaps matches TRBD1 (6 bases). Germline CDR1 is SGDLS and CDR2 is YYNGEE. The CDR3 is 14 amino acids. V lost 4 bases and J lost 1, with 11 bases in between. Looking up the rest from reference TRBV9 and TRBJ1-1 gives the full variable domain: DSGVTQTPKHLITATGQRVTLRCSPRSGDLSVYWYQQSLDQGLQFLIQYYNGEERAKGNILERFSAQQFPDLHSELNLSSLELGDSALYFCASSRQETNTEAFFGQGTRLTVV.

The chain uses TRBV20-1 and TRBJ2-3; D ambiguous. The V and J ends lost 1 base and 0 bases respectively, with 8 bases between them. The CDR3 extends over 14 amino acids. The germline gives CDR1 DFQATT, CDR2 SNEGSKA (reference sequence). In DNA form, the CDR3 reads TGCAGTGCTAGAGTGGACGCTAGCACAGATACGCAGTATTTT. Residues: CSARVDASTDTQYF.

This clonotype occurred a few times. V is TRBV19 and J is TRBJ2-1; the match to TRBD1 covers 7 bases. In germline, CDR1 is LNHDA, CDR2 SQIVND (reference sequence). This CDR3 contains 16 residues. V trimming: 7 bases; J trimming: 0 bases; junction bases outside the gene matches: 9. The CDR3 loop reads CASTRQGRGSYNEQFF. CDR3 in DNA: TGTGCCAGTACCCGACAGGGTAGGGGCTCCTACAATGAGCAGTTCTTC.

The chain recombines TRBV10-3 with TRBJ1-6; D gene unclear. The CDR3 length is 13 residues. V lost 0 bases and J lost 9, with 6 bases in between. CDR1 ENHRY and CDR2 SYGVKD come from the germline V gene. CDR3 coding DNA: TGTGCCATCAGTGAGTCGGGGATTTCACCCCTCCACTTT. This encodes CAISESGISPLHF.

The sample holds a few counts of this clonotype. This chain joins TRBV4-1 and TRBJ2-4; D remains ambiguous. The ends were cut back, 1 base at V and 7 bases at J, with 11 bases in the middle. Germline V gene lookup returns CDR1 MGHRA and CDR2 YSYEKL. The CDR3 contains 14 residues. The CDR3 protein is CASSQVMVGNIQYF. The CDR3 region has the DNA TGCGCCAGCAGCCAAGTCATGGTAGGGAACATTCAGTACTTC.

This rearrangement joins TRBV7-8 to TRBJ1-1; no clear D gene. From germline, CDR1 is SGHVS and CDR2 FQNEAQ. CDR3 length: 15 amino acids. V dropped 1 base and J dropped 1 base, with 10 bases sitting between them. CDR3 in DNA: TGTGCCAGCAGCTTAGGCTCTATGTGGAACACTGAAGCTTTCTTT. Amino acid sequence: CASSLGSMWNTEAFF.

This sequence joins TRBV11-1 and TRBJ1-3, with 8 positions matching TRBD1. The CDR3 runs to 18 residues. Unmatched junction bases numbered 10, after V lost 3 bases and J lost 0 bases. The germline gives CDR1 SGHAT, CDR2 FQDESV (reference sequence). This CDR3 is CASSLLLQGEGSGNTIYF. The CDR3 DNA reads TGTGCCAGCAGCTTGCTTCTACAGGGGGAAGGCTCTGGAAACACCATATATTTT.

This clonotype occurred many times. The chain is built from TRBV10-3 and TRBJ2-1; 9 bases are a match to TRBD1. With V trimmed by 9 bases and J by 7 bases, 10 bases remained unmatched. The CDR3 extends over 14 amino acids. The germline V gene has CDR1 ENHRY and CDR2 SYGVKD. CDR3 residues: CAISPGQGPNEQFF. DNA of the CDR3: TGTGCCATTTCACCGGGACAGGGTCCAAATGAGCAGTTCTTC.